This TCR beta chain was sequenced during a study of cytomegalovirus exposure and HLA in healthy donors. At the level of the study: Falling in the Caucasian-associated ancestry cluster were about 80% of 300 to 500 genotyped donors.

In the PCR, 60 Vbeta and 13 Jbeta primers were used. The method was immunoSEQ multiplex PCR; TCRdb's version includes in-frame clones alone and lacks a portion of them. Found here are 150,000 to 200,000 clones, around 88% of them singletons; the top ten hold approximately 1.7%. Regarding the study as a whole: Later examination showed HLA-associated TCR beta chains had greater clonal expansion than equally common others. V- and J-gene trimming in TCR beta was tied to a missense DCLRE1C variant by an analysis performed later.

Germline loops: CDR1 SGHRS, CDR2 YFSETQ. This CDR3 is 12 amino acids long. Concerning this clone: The antigen remains unidentified. An end of the junction does not agree with germline; a read error may underlie this.

The origin of this receptor is a man aged 40-49 years in good health and CMV-seropositive. The rearrangement links TRBV5-1 to TRBJ2-4; 7 bases align to TRBD1. The sample consisted of PBMCs. Here the CDR3 reads CASSLDLGQASF. DNA of the CDR3: TGCGCCAGCAGCTTGGATCTCGGACAGGCAAGCTTC.